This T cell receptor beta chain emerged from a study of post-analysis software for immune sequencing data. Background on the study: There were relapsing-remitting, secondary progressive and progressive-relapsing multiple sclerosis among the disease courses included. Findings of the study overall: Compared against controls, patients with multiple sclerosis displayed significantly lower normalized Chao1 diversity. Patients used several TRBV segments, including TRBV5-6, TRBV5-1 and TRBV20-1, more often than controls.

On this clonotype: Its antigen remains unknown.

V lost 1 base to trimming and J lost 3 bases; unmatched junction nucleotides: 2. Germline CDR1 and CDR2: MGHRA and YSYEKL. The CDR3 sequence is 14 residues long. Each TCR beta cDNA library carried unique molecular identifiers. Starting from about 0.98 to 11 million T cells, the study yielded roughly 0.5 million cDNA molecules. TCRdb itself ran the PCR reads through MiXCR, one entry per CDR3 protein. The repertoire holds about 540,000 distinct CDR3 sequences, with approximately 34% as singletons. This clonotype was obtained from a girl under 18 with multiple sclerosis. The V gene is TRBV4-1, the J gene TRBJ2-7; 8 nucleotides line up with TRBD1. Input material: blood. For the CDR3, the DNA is TGCGCCAGCAGCCAAGCGGACAGGGACTACGAGCAGTACTTC. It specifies CASSQADRDYEQYF.